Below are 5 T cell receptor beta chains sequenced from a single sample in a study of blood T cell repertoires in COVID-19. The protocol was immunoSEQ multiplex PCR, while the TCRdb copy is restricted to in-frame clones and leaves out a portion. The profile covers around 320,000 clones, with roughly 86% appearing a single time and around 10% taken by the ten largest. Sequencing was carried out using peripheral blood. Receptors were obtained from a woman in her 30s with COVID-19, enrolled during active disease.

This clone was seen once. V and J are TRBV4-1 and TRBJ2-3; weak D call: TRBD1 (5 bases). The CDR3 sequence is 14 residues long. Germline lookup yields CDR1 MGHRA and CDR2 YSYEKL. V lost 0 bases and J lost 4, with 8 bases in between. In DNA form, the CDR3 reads TGCGCCAGCAGCCAAGAAAGGGGTCCAGATACGCAGTATTTT. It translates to CASSQERGPDTQYF.

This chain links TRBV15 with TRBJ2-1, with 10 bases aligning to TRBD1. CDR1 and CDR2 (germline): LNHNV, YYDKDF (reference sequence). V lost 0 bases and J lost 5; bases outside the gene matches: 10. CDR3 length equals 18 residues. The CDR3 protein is CATSRENKGQGSDNEQFF. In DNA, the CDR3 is TGTGCCACCAGCAGAGAAAACAAGGGACAGGGGAGTGACAATGAGCAGTTCTTC.

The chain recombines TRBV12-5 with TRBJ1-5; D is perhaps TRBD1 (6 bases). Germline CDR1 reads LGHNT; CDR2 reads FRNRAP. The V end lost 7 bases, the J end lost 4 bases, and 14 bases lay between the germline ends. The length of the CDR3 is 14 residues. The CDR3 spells CASATGGANQPQHF. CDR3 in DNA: TGTGCTAGTGCCACCGGGGGGGCAAATCAGCCCCAGCATTTT.

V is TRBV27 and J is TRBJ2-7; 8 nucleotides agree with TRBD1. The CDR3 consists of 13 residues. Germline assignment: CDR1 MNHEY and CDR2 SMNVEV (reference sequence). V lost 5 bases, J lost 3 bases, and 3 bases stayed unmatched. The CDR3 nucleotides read TGTGCCAGCAGTCTGGGACAGGACTACGAGCAGTACTTC. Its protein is CASSLGQDYEQYF.

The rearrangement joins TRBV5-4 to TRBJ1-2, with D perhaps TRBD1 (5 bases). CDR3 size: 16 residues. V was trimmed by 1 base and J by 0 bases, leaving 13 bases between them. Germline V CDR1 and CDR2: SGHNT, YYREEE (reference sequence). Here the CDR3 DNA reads TGTGCCAGCAGCTTGTTTGGGGCAGACCCTAACTATGGCTACACCTTC. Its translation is CASSLFGADPNYGYTF.